Presented here are 2 T cell receptor beta chains from one specimen sequenced in a study of blood T cell repertoires in COVID-19. Some clones are missing from TCRdb's copy, which holds only in-frame ones; the method was immunoSEQ multiplex PCR. The sample holds hundreds of thousands of clones, around 90% seen once. Sequenced material: PBMCs or T cells enriched from blood (not recorded which). These receptors were obtained from a man between 60 and 75 years old who had recovered from COVID-19.

V and J are TRBV3-1 (or the pseudogene TRBV3-2) and TRBJ1-6; 9 nucleotides align to TRBD1. This CDR3 spans 14 amino acids. Germline CDR1 reads LGHDT; CDR2 reads YNNKEL (reference sequence). Trimming cost V 6 bases and J 10 bases; bases outside gene matches: 7. CDR3 region: CASRGTGFDSPLHF. The CDR3 nucleotides are TGTGCCAGCAGAGGGACAGGGTTCGACTCACCCCTCCACTTT.

The genes are TRBV10-2 and TRBJ1-1; possible D gene TRBD1, 5 bases. The CDR3 sequence is 12 residues long. Trimming stripped 6 bases from V and 6 bases from J, with 11 bases between. The germline CDR1 and CDR2 sequences are WSHSY and SAAADI. The CDR3: CASSQGRPEAFF. DNA of the CDR3: TGCGCCAGCAGCCAGGGAAGGCCTGAAGCTTTCTTT.